One sample yielded the 31 T cell receptor beta chains listed below, sequenced in a study of post-analysis software for immune sequencing data. Study findings and constraints: With TRBV5-6, TRBV5-1 and TRBV20-1 included, about 5 TRBV segments were more frequent in patients than in controls.

These receptors' targets are unknown. Incorporated into the TCR beta cDNA libraries were unique molecular identifiers, which served to reduce PCR and sequencing biases. TCRdb reprocessed the PCR reads with MiXCR, giving one entry per CDR3 protein. In the table there are about 810,000 distinct CDR3 sequences, roughly half of which are singletons. The sample consisted of blood. All receptors come from a girl aged 5-17 years with multiple sclerosis.

This clonotype occurred a few times. This chain links TRBV12-3 or TRBV12-4 with TRBJ2-7; 11 bases fit TRBD1. The CDR3 runs 14 residues. V was clipped by 9 bases and J by 6 bases; unmatched bases: 10. This chain's CDR3 is CASSLGQGVGEQYF. As DNA, the CDR3 is TGTGCCAGTAGCCTGGGACAGGGGGTCGGCGAGCAGTACTTC.

This clonotype was detected a few times. This sequence joins TRBV12-3 or TRBV12-4 and TRBJ1-6; TRBD1 matches 8 bases. The V gene end was trimmed by 6 bases and the J gene end by 7 bases; junction bases not matched to a gene: 8. The CDR3 runs 15 residues. This CDR3 is CASRVTGEGNSPLHF. CDR3 DNA: TGTGCCAGCAGGGTGACAGGGGAAGGGAATTCACCCCTCCACTTT.

The V gene is TRBV30, the J gene TRBJ2-5; 8 nucleotides align to TRBD1. V dropped 4 bases and J dropped 2; count of bases not matched to a gene: 3. Looked up from germline, CDR1 is GTSNPN and CDR2 is SVGIG (reference sequence). The CDR3 covers 13 residues. CDR3 nucleotides: TGTGCCTGGACAGGGGGCTTTCAAGAGACCCAGTACTTC. It is translated as CAWTGGFQETQYF.

This clonotype was recorded a few times. The chain is built from TRBV10-3 and TRBJ2-7, with 9 bases fitting TRBD2. This CDR3 region has 16 residues. With V trimmed by 2 bases and J by 2 bases, 7 bases remained unmatched. Germline V lookup: CDR1 ENHRY, CDR2 SYGVKD. CDR3 nucleotide sequence: TGTGCCATCAGTGAGCTCGGTAGCGGGAGCGCCTACGAGCAGTACTTC. It translates to CAISELGSGSAYEQYF.

This clonotype was found a few times. The rearrangement joins TRBV20-1 to TRBJ2-7; maybe TRBD1 (6 bases). The CDR3 contains 14 residues. Germline V gives CDR1 DFQATT, CDR2 SNEGSKA (reference sequence). V gave up 5 bases and J gave up 4 bases, with 18 bases separating them. CDR3 residues: CSAPGDPGVYEQYF. Written as DNA, the CDR3 is TGCAGTGCTCCCGGGGATCCAGGGGTTTACGAGCAGTACTTC.

This clonotype was seen a handful of times. The chain combines TRBV29-1 with TRBJ2-4; D is tentatively TRBD1 or TRBD2 (5 bases each). CDR3 length: 13 residues. The V and J ends lost 4 bases and 3 bases respectively, with 10 bases between them. CDR1 is SQVTM and CDR2 is ANQGSEA in the germline V gene. For the CDR3, the DNA is TGCAGCGTTGGAGGGGTTGTCAAAAACATTCAGTACTTC. As protein: CSVGGVVKNIQYF.

The chain couples TRBV12-3 or TRBV12-4 to TRBJ2-7; D uncertain. The CDR3 totals 14 residues. The V gene lost 8 bases and the J gene lost 3 bases, with 17 bases spanning the gap. The CDR3 spells CASSDAGPRYEQYF. In nucleotides, the CDR3 is TGTGCCAGCTCTGATGCAGGTCCTCGCTACGAGCAGTACTTC.

The V gene is TRBV29-1, the J gene TRBJ1-2, with a weak D call TRBD1 (6 bases). Germline V gene data show CDR1 as SQVTM and CDR2 as ANQGSEA. The CDR3 runs 13 residues. Trimming left V 4 bases short and J 7 bases short, with 16 bases between. The DNA of the CDR3 is TGCAGCGTTGCCGATAGGGGGTTTGGTGGCTACACCTTC. This gives the protein CSVADRGFGGYTF. Looking up the rest from reference TRBV29-1 and TRBJ1-2 gives the full variable domain: SAVISQKPSRDICQRGTSLTIQCQVDSQVTMMFWYRQQPGQSLTLIATANQGSEATYESGFVIDKFPISRPNLTFSTLTVSNMSPEDSSIYLCSVADRGFGGYTFGSGTRLTVV.

V usage is TRBV5-1 and J usage is TRBJ1-2; no reliable D call. The CDR3 is 16 amino acids. V was cut by 0 bases and J by 6 bases, with 18 bases left in between. Germline V gene data show CDR1 as SGHRS and CDR2 as YFSETQ. DNA of the CDR3: TGCGCCAGCAGCTTGGGTCTGGCGCTAGGAGGAGATGGCTACACCTTC. This codes for CASSLGLALGGDGYTF.

This chain links TRBV7-6 with TRBJ2-5; no firm D call. The J call is uncertain, as TRBJ2-7 better fits the DNA end. The CDR3 covers 14 residues. Looked up from germline, CDR1 is SGHVS and CDR2 is FNYEAQ. The CDR3, as DNA: TGTGCCAGCAGCTTAACCGCTAGTCATGACGAGCAGTACTTC. As protein: CASSLTASHDEQYF.

The V and J genes are TRBV4-1 and TRBJ2-3, with no clear D. Looked up from germline, CDR1 is MGHRA and CDR2 is YSYEKL. This CDR3 contains 14 residues. Trimming removed 1 base from V and 6 bases from J, with 11 bases in between. The CDR3 is CASSQGEGRDTQYF. The DNA of the CDR3 is TGCGCCAGCAGCCAAGGTGAAGGACGGGATACGCAGTATTTT.

In its sample, this clonotype was seen a few times. The V gene is TRBV4-2, the J gene TRBJ2-4; D perhaps matches TRBD2 (6 bases). Deletions cut 1 base from V and 1 base from J, with 17 bases between. Germline CDR1 is LGHNA and CDR2 is YNFKEQ. The length of the CDR3 is 18 residues. The CDR3 loop reads CASSQGLADSLAKNIQYF. The DNA for the CDR3 is TGTGCCAGCAGCCAAGGTTTAGCGGATAGCCTCGCCAAAAACATTCAGTACTTC.

Comments on this clonotype: The junction differs from germline at one of its ends, possibly a read error. The rearrangement joins TRBV3-1 to TRBJ2-2, with D perhaps assigned TRBD1 or TRBD2 (5 bases each). CDR1 is LGHDT and CDR2 is YNNKEL in the germline V gene (reference sequence). The length of the CDR3 is 13 residues. The CDR3 loop reads CASSPQGAGERFF. Written as DNA, the CDR3 is TGTGCCAGCAGCCCTCAGGGTGCCGGGGAGCGGTTTTTT.

In its sample, this clonotype was seen a few times. This chain links TRBV5-1 with TRBJ2-5; TRBD2 aligns across 7 bases. CDR1 SGHRS and CDR2 YFSETQ come from the germline V gene. The CDR3 has 14 amino acids. Trimming cost V 0 bases and J 9 bases; bases outside gene matches: 8. The CDR3 DNA sequence: TGCGCCAGCAGCTTGGAAACCCTAGCGGAGGCCCAGTACTTC. This codes for CASSLETLAEAQYF.

The rearrangement uses TRBV7-8 and TRBJ1-6, with D uncertain. Between the trimmed V and J ends, which lost 5 bases and 10 bases, there was a span of 9 bases. CDR1 and CDR2 (germline): SGHVS, FQNEAQ. The CDR3 extends over 12 amino acids. CDR3 nucleotide sequence: TGTGCCAGCAGCCCCGCGGAATCACCCCTCCACTTT. It encodes CASSPAESPLHF.

The chain couples TRBV20-1 to TRBJ2-7, with 13 positions matching TRBD2. CDR1 is DFQATT, CDR2 SNEGSKA, per germline (reference sequence). The trim removed 4 bases at V and 1 base at J, leaving 7 bases unmatched. The CDR3 length is 16 residues. The CDR3, as DNA: TGCAGTGCTACAGGAACTAGCGGGGGGGCGTCCTACGAGCAGTACTTC. Protein product: CSATGTSGGASYEQYF.

V usage is TRBV3-1 and J usage is TRBJ2-4; 7 nucleotides align to TRBD2. Near its end, the DNA agrees better with TRBJ2-7, so the J call may be wrong. Germline loops: CDR1 LGHDT, CDR2 YNNKEL (reference sequence). The CDR3 is 15 residues long. The CDR3 loop is CASSQDSLAVYEQYF. CDR3 coding DNA: TGTGCCAGCAGCCAAGATAGCCTAGCGGTCTACGAGCAGTACTTC.

V usage is TRBV5-6 and J usage is TRBJ2-3; tentatively, D is TRBD1 or TRBD2 (5 bases each). Germline assignment: CDR1 SGHDT and CDR2 YYEEEE. CDR3 length equals 14 residues. Trimming removed 5 bases from V and 4 bases from J, with 14 bases in between. CDR3 in amino acids: CASRLIRESDTQYF. DNA for the CDR3: TGTGCCAGCAGACTCATCAGGGAGTCAGATACGCAGTATTTT.

This clonotype has only a few counts. V is TRBV27 and J is TRBJ2-4; 10 nucleotides align to TRBD1. Germline trimming cut 10 bases from V and 4 bases from J; bases unmatched to any gene: 16. The CDR3 has 17 amino acids. Germline V gene lookup returns CDR1 MNHEY and CDR2 SMNVEV (reference sequence). The DNA of the CDR3 is TGTGCCACGTCGGTCGGCAGGGGACAGGGGAAAAAAAACATTCAGTACTTC. As protein: CATSVGRGQGKKNIQYF.

CDR3 sequence reads: CASSQAPGQPTF. The DNA for the CDR3 is TGTGCCAGCAGCCAAGCCCCCGGACAGCCCACCTTC. V gene TRBV7-9 combines with J gene TRBJ1-2, with D maybe TRBD1 (6 bases). Trimming left V 5 bases short and J 13 bases short, with 17 bases between. The CDR3 contains 12 residues. Looked up from germline, CDR1 is SEHNR and CDR2 is FQNEAQ (reference sequence).

The rearrangement joins TRBV20-1 to TRBJ1-2; 9 nucleotides match TRBD1. Germline loops: CDR1 DFQATT, CDR2 SNEGSKA (reference sequence). CDR3 size: 13 residues. V shed 6 bases and J 4 bases; nucleotides not matched to a gene: 6. The CDR3 reads CSAPGQGIYGYTF. The CDR3 coding sequence is TGCAGTGCCCCCGGACAGGGGATCTATGGCTACACCTTC.

V is TRBV7-9 and J is TRBJ2-7; TRBD1 matches at 8 bases. There are 14 residues in the CDR3. Looked up from germline, CDR1 is SEHNR and CDR2 is FQNEAQ (reference sequence). With V trimmed by 6 bases and J by 2 bases, 6 bases remained unmatched. The CDR3 region is CASSVRGHPYEQYF. Written as DNA, the CDR3 is TGTGCCAGCAGTGTCAGGGGGCACCCCTACGAGCAGTACTTC.

This clonotype was detected only a few times. J is TRBJ1-1 and V is TRBV10-3; D ambiguous. The CDR3 has 14 amino acids. The V and J ends lost 0 bases and 5 bases respectively, with 10 bases between them. Germline CDR1 reads ENHRY; CDR2 reads SYGVKD. The CDR3: CAISESKWGTEAFF. Here the CDR3 DNA reads TGTGCCATCAGTGAGTCGAAATGGGGAACTGAAGCTTTCTTT.

This clonotype turned up a few times. The chain has TRBV2 and TRBJ1-2, with a weak D call TRBD1 (6 bases). There are 14 residues in the CDR3. The germline V and J ends were trimmed by 3 bases and 4 bases, with 12 bases remaining between them. Germline CDR1 and CDR2: SNHLY and FYNNEI. The CDR3 is CASSESWGAYGYTF. The CDR3 DNA reads as TGTGCCAGCAGTGAGTCATGGGGGGCCTATGGCTACACCTTC.

This clonotype occurred a few times. The V and J genes are TRBV25-1 and TRBJ2-5, with D maybe TRBD2 (5 bases). This CDR3 comprises 14 residues. V shed 7 bases and J shed 2 bases, with 14 bases lying between them. Germline V gene data show CDR1 as MGHDK and CDR2 as SYGVNS. In DNA form, the CDR3 reads TGTGCCAGCACCCCGGGATTCTTACAAGAGACCCAGTACTTC. This encodes CASTPGFLQETQYF.

V and J are TRBV11-2 and TRBJ2-1, with 8 positions matching TRBD2. CDR3 length: 13 residues. Germline V gene data show CDR1 as SGHAT and CDR2 as FQNNGV. With 5 bases clipped from V and 12 bases from J, the junction kept 9 bases outside the gene matches. In DNA, the CDR3 is TGTGCCAGCAGCCCCGGCGGGGGGCCAGGGCAGTTCTTC. Its protein is CASSPGGGPGQFF.

This chain joins TRBV7-3 and TRBJ2-2; 8 bases are a match to TRBD2. This CDR3 has 15 amino acids. The germline gives CDR1 SGHTA, CDR2 FQGTGA. V shed 3 bases, J shed 7 bases, and the junction held 7 bases outside the gene matches. The DNA of the CDR3 is TGTGCCAGCAGCTTGCTGCGGGAGGACGTCGGGGAGCTGTTTTTT. Its translation is CASSLLREDVGELFF.

V gene TRBV20-1 combines with J gene TRBJ2-1; 7 bases are shared with TRBD2. The V and J ends lost 0 bases and 0 bases, in that order; junction bases with no gene match: 17. Germline V lookup: CDR1 DFQATT, CDR2 SNEGSKA (reference sequence). The CDR3 loop spans 20 amino acids. The chain's CDR3 is CSARDHSSGVTRSSYNEQFF. The CDR3 region has the DNA TGCAGTGCTAGAGATCATTCCAGCGGGGTAACGCGTAGCTCCTACAATGAGCAGTTCTTC.

This clonotype was observed a few times. The chain combines TRBV21-1 with TRBJ2-3. TRBV21-1 is marked as a pseudogene. CDR3 length: 12 residues. The chain's CDR3 is CASLDSTDTQYF. The DNA of the CDR3 is TGTGCCAGCCTTGACAGCACAGATACGCAGTATTTT.

The rearrangement links TRBV15 to TRBJ2-3; the D is unclear. The CDR3 covers 15 residues. V dropped 0 bases and J dropped 2 bases, with 9 bases sitting between them. CDR1 LNHNV and CDR2 YYDKDF come from the germline V gene (reference sequence). The CDR3 sequence: CATSRDGGVTDTQYF. In DNA form, the CDR3 reads TGTGCCACCAGCAGAGATGGCGGAGTCACAGATACGCAGTATTTT.

The chain links TRBV12-3 or TRBV12-4 to TRBJ1-2, with 8 nucleotides matching TRBD1. The CDR3 extends over 16 amino acids. The V segment lost 8 bases and the J segment 7 bases; nucleotides outside the gene matches: 18. This chain's CDR3 is CASWTGLNRPGAGYTF. DNA for the CDR3: TGTGCCAGCTGGACAGGGCTAAATCGTCCCGGGGCTGGCTACACCTTC.